This TCR beta chain was obtained from a study of control samples from healthy donors and cancer patients (TCRdb year 2020). Preparation of the library involved the immunoSEQ multiplex PCR assay. As stored in TCRdb, this immuneACCESS dataset retains in-frame rearrangements with V and J assigned. A fraction of the clones does not appear; measured against another copy, unresolved V genes explain less than half of the discrepancy, and the remainder lacks a known reason. This sample lists fewer than 200,000 clones; around 93% were detected once. Jointly, the top ten make up approximately 1.5% of the sample. On this clone: The antigen this receptor binds is unknown. No qualities accompany the bases; no much larger clone lies one base away.

V is pruned by 5 bases and J by 7 bases, leaving 19 bases of the junction without a gene match. From the cysteine through the phenylalanine, the CDR3 covers 16 amino acids. Left in the record is the CDR3 DNA by itself, 48 bases read in frame from the first base. The germline V gene (reference sequence) yields GTSNPN for CDR1 and SVGIG for CDR2. The receptor's source is a man between 18 and 35 years old in good health. Recombination joined TRBV30 with TRBJ2-7; TRBD1 agrees with 8 junctional bases. Sequenced material: blood. The CDR3 reads CAWARNYGQGRGEQYF. The DNA sequence reads TGTGCCTGGGCGCGAAACTATGGACAGGGCCGAGGGGAGCAGTACTTC.